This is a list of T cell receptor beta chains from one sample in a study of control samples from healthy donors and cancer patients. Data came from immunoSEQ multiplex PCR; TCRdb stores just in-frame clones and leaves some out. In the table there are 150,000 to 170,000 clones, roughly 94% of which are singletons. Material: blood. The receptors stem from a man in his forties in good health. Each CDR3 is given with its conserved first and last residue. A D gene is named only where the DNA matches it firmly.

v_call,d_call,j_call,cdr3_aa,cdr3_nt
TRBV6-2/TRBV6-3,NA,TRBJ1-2,CASSPNTFRVLHYGYTF,TGTGCCAGCAGTCCGAACACCTTCCGAGTCCTACACTATGGCTACACCTTC
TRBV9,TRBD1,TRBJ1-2,CASSVTGTGSGYTF,TGTGCCAGCAGCGTAACGGGGACAGGGAGCGGCTACACCTTC
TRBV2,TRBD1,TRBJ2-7,CASSTFPTGAREGQYF,TGTGCCAGCAGCACCTTCCCGACAGGGGCGAGAGAGGGGCAGTACTTC
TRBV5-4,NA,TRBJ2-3,CASSHNRAGEDTQYF,TGTGCCAGCAGCCACAACAGGGCGGGTGAGGATACGCAGTATTTT
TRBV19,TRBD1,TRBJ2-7,CASSMGQGSWYEQYF,TGTGCCAGTAGTATGGGACAGGGCAGTTGGTACGAGCAGTACTTC
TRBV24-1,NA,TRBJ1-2,CATSDYGQSGYGYTF,TGTGCCACCAGTGACTATGGACAGTCCGGATATGGCTACACCTTC
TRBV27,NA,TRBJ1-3,CASSYSGVEGNTIYF,TGTGCCAGCAGCTATTCAGGGGTGGAAGGAAACACCATATATTTT
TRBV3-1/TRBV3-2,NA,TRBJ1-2,CASSRDPRSSGYTF,TGTGCCAGCAGCCGGGACCCCCGAAGCAGCGGCTACACCTTC
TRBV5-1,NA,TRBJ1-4,CASSLTGNNEKLFF,TGCGCCAGCAGCTTGACAGGGAATAATGAAAAACTGTTTTTT
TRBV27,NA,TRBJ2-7,CASSLLGHSYEQYF,TGTGCCAGCAGTTTATTGGGTCACTCCTACGAGCAGTACTTC
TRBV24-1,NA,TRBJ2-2,CATSARDTYTNTGELFF,TGTGCCACCAGTGCCCGGGACACATACACGAACACCGGGGAGCTGTTTTTT
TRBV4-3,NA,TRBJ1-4,CASSQTEGLEKLFF,TGCGCCAGCAGCCAAACAGAAGGGCTTGAAAAACTGTTTTTT
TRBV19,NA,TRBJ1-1,CASTKTANTEAFF,TGTGCCAGTACTAAGACAGCGAACACTGAAGCTTTCTTT
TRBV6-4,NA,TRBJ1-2,CASRVTYQGKLGYTF,TGTGCCAGCAGGGTAACGTACCAGGGGAAGTTGGGCTACACCTTC
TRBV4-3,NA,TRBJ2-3,CASSLRGGMESTDTQYF,TGCGCCAGCAGCCTAAGGGGGGGGATGGAAAGCACAGATACGCAGTATTTT
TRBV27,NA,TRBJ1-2,CASSLGINYGYTF,TGTGCCAGCAGTTTGGGCATTAACTATGGCTACACCTTC
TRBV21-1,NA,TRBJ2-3,CASSKDRDTRYTDTQYF,TGTGCCAGCAGCAAAGACCGCGACACAAGGTACACAGATACGCAGTATTTT
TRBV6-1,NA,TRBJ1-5,CASSEGLIQPQHF,TGTGCCAGCAGTGAAGGCTTAATTCAGCCCCAGCATTTT
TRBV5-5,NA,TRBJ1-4,CASSSRAATAGEKLFF,TGTGCCAGCAGCTCCCGAGCGGCGACAGCCGGTGAAAAACTGTTTTTT
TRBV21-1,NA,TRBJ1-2,CATREGYYGYTF,TGTGCTACCCGGGAGGGGTACTATGGCTACACCTTC
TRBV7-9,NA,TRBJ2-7,CASSLAGGGYEQYF,TGTGCCAGCAGCTTAGCGGGCGGCGGTTACGAGCAGTACTTC
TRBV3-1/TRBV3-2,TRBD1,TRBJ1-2,CASSPGQAGGYTF,TGTGCCAGCAGCCCTGGACAGGCGGGAGGCTACACCTTC
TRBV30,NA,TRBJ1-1,CAWSVQGGGTEAFF,TGTGCCTGGAGTGTACAAGGGGGAGGGACTGAAGCTTTCTTT
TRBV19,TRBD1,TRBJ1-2,CASSNFRDRVTGYTF,TGTGCCAGTAGTAATTTCCGGGACAGGGTTACTGGCTACACCTTC